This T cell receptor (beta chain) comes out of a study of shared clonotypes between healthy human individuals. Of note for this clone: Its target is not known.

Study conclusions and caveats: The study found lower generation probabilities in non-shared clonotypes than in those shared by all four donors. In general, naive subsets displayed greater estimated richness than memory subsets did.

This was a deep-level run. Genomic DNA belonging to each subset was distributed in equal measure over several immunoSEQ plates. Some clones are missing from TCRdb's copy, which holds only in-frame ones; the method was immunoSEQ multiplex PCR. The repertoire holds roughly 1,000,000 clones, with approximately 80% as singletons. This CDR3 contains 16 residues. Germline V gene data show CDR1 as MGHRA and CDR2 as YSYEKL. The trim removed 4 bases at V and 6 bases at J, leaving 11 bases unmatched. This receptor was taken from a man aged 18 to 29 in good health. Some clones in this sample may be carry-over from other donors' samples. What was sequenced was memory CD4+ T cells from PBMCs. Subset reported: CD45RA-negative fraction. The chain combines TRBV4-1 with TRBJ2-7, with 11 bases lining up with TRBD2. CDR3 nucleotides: TGCGCCAGCAGCCCCACAGAGCGGGGACTAGCGGCCGAGCAGTACTTC. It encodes CASSPTERGLAAEQYF.